This T cell receptor beta chain was captured in a study of T cells in Graves' hyperthyroidism and ophthalmopathy. Study-wide points: The majority of expanded thyroid clonotypes above 0.001 also appeared in blood.

The trim removed 1 base at V and 0 bases at J, leaving 5 bases unmatched. This CDR3 region has 16 residues. Germline assignment: CDR1 SGHTA and CDR2 FQGNSA. There were TCR beta CDR3 regions amplified from RNA transcripts. HTBI primers were employed in a first-round RT-PCR of the TCR CDR3. TCRdb fed the multiplex PCR reads into MiXCR, producing one record per CDR3 protein. The data show about 640,000 distinct CDR3 sequences, about 45% seen once. This clonotype was detected only a few times. Antigen unknown. Sequenced: peripheral blood or thyroid tissue (not recorded which). The V and J genes are TRBV7-2 and TRBJ1-2; 7 bases are a match to TRBD1. The sequence came from an adult man with Graves' disease, either hyperthyroidism or ophthalmopathy (not recorded which). The CDR3 sequence is CASSLEFRGPNYGYTF. CDR3 DNA: TGTGCCAGCAGCTTAGAGTTTAGGGGGCCTAACTATGGCTACACCTTC.